This TCR beta chain appears in the sequencing data of a study of circulating tumor DNA in untreated peripheral T-cell lymphoma. The data were produced by immunoSEQ multiplex PCR, yet TCRdb's version contains in-frame clones alone and is incomplete. The sample includes just over 6,500 clones, 62% of them seen just once. Before treatment, baseline tumor tissue was collected for sequencing. Worth noting for this clone: What it recognizes is unknown.

The V gene lost 4 bases and the J gene lost 3 bases, with 15 bases spanning the gap. Germline V CDR1 and CDR2: SGHTA, FQGNSA. The CDR3 runs 15 residues. Findings and limits, study-wide: In approximately 74% of patients, tumor-specific clonotypes were identified.

V and J are TRBV7-2 and TRBJ1-1; no reliable D call. The sample comprised tumor tissue. The clonotype was recovered from a human donor with peripheral T-cell lymphoma. CDR3 in amino acids: CASSSWDGRDTEAFF. CDR3 in DNA: TGTGCCAGCAGCTCATGGGATGGGCGGGACACTGAAGCTTTCTTT.